This passage covers 31 T cell receptor beta chains from one sample sequenced in a study of cytomegalovirus exposure and HLA in healthy donors. It was with 60 Vbeta and 13 Jbeta primers that the PCR ran. Clones were read by immunoSEQ multiplex PCR, and TCRdb kept only the in-frame ones, dropping some. This table has some 95,000 clones, 60% to 80% appearing once. Sequencing was performed on PBMCs. The origin of the receptors is a female donor in good health and CMV-seronegative.

V usage is TRBV10-2 and J usage is TRBJ1-2, with a tentative D call TRBD1 (5 bases). V lost 4 bases and J lost 3, with 12 bases in between. Germline loops: CDR1 WSHSY, CDR2 SAAADI. This CDR3 has 14 residues. CDR3 residues: CASSVDKADYGYTF. CDR3 in DNA: TGCGCCAGCAGTGTGGACAAGGCGGACTATGGCTACACCTTC.

J is TRBJ1-5 and V is TRBV7-6; maybe TRBD1 (6 bases). V was pared by 1 base and J by 3 bases, with 10 bases between. The CDR3 has 15 residues. Germline V gene data show CDR1 as SGHVS and CDR2 as FNYEAQ. CDR3 protein: CASSLVAGANQPQHF. In DNA, the CDR3 is TGTGCCAGCAGCTTAGTTGCAGGGGCCAATCAGCCCCAGCATTTT.

This sequence joins TRBV2 and TRBJ1-6, with D unresolved. The CDR3 is 11 residues long. Trimming took 7 bases from V and 9 from J, leaving 7 bases between them. Per the germline V gene, CDR1 is SNHLY and CDR2 is FYNNEI. The CDR3, as DNA: TGTGCCAGCACCGAGGGTTCACCCCTCCACTTT. Translated: CASTEGSPLHF.

This rearrangement joins TRBV28 to TRBJ1-5; 12 bases are shared with TRBD1. This CDR3 spans 16 amino acids. CDR1 and CDR2 (germline): MDHEN, SYDVKM. Unmatched junction bases numbered 6, after V lost 2 bases and J lost 7 bases. Here the CDR3 reads CASSLRGQGARQPQHF. The CDR3 DNA sequence: TGTGCCAGCAGTTTAAGGGGACAGGGGGCGAGGCAGCCCCAGCATTTT.

The V gene is TRBV11-1, the J gene TRBJ2-1, with a tentative D call TRBD2 (6 bases). The CDR3 runs to 15 residues. Trimming stripped 2 bases from V and 3 bases from J, with 11 bases between. Germline V CDR1 and CDR2: SGHAT, FQDESV (reference sequence). Here the CDR3 reads CASSLMVGGYNEQFF. CDR3 nucleotide sequence: TGTGCCAGCAGCTTAATGGTGGGGGGCTACAATGAGCAGTTCTTC.

With respect to this clone: A read error may account for a junction end that differs from germline. V and J are TRBV7-9 and TRBJ1-1; D is possibly TRBD1 (6 bases). The CDR3 is 15 residues long. Germline values: CDR1 SEHNR, CDR2 FQNEAQ (reference sequence). CDR3 in DNA: TGTTCCAGCAGCTTGCGCGGACAGCCGAACACTGAAGCTTTCTTT. Translated, it gives CSSSLRGQPNTEAFF.

The chain is built from TRBV6-5 and TRBJ2-2, with TRBD2 matching over 7 bases. The CDR3 is 14 residues long. CDR1 is MNHEY, CDR2 SVGAGI, per germline. Germline trimming cut 8 bases from V and 3 bases from J; bases unmatched to any gene: 6. CDR3 loop: CASGRDGYTGELFF. The CDR3 DNA follows: TGTGCCAGCGGGAGGGACGGATACACCGGGGAGCTGTTTTTT.

The chain has TRBV5-1 and TRBJ2-7; D may be TRBD1 (7 bases). This CDR3 has 15 residues. Trimming stripped 0 bases from V and 6 bases from J, with 16 bases between. Germline assignment: CDR1 SGHRS and CDR2 YFSETQ. For the CDR3, the DNA is TGCGCCAGCAGCTTGGAGGAGGGGGCGCGTGGCGAGCAGTACTTC. It encodes CASSLEEGARGEQYF.

The gene calls are TRBV28 and TRBJ2-7; D might be TRBD2 (6 bases). The CDR3 covers 14 residues. Trimming removed 3 bases at V and 1 base at J, with 10 bases between. Germline V gene data show CDR1 as MDHEN and CDR2 as SYDVKM. CDR3 DNA: TGTGCCAGCAGTTTCGACGGGGGATCCTACGAGCAGTACTTC. Amino acids: CASSFDGGSYEQYF.

The rearrangement joins TRBV5-4 to TRBJ2-1; TRBD2 matches at 7 bases. The CDR3 runs 14 residues. The V and J ends lost 4 bases and 6 bases, in that order; junction bases with no gene match: 7. Germline V gene lookup returns CDR1 SGHNT and CDR2 YYREEE (reference sequence). CDR3 nucleotides: TGTGCCAGCAGCACCCCTGGCGGGGGCAATGAGCAGTTCTTC. Protein product: CASSTPGGGNEQFF.

J is TRBJ1-1 and V is TRBV9; D call uncertain. Germline V lookup: CDR1 SGDLS, CDR2 YYNGEE. V lost 2 bases, J lost 3 bases, and 17 bases lay in between. This CDR3 is 16 amino acids long. CDR3 protein: CASSVASSSRYTEAFF. DNA for the CDR3: TGTGCCAGCAGCGTTGCTTCTTCCAGCAGGTACACTGAAGCTTTCTTT.

The chain carries TRBV6-6 and TRBJ1-3; TRBD1 matches at 7 bases. CDR3 length: 13 residues. Germline loops: CDR1 MNHNY, CDR2 SVGAGI (reference sequence). The junction had 5 bases not matched to a gene; V was cut back by 8 bases and J by 4 bases. Here the CDR3 DNA reads TGTGCCAGCCGGGACAGCTCGGGAAACACCATATATTTT. It codes for CASRDSSGNTIYF.

The chain couples TRBV28 to TRBJ1-5; the match to TRBD1 covers 9 bases. V lost 7 bases to trimming and J lost 3 bases; unmatched junction nucleotides: 7. The length of the CDR3 is 15 residues. Germline lookup yields CDR1 MDHEN and CDR2 SYDVKM. The chain's CDR3 is CASKSGQGPNQPQHF. The CDR3 DNA reads TGTGCCAGCAAATCGGGACAGGGTCCCAATCAGCCCCAGCATTTT.

V is TRBV10-3 and J is TRBJ2-5; 10 bases are shared with TRBD2. The V segment lost 0 bases and the J segment 7 bases; nucleotides outside the gene matches: 11. The CDR3 is 17 residues long. Germline V CDR1 and CDR2: ENHRY, SYGVKD. Here the CDR3 reads CAISESRLAGEDGTQYF. In DNA, the CDR3 is TGTGCCATCAGTGAGTCGCGGCTAGCGGGGGAAGACGGGACCCAGTACTTC.

The chain recombines TRBV6-4 with TRBJ2-1, with D possibly being TRBD2 (5 bases). Trimming stripped 3 bases from V and 0 bases from J, with 12 bases between. Germline values: CDR1 MRHNA, CDR2 SNTAGT. The CDR3 contains 16 residues. The CDR3 DNA reads as TGTGCCAGCAGTGATACGAGCGGCAGCTCCTACAATGAGCAGTTCTTC. Its translation: CASSDTSGSSYNEQFF.

The V and J genes are TRBV4-3 and TRBJ2-1; no definite D call. The CDR3 contains 13 residues. V shed 2 bases and J shed 2 bases, with 4 bases lying between them. Germline CDR1 LGHNA, CDR2 YSLEER. The DNA of the CDR3 is TGCGCCAGCAGCCAACTAGCCTACAATGAGCAGTTCTTC. Residues: CASSQLAYNEQFF.

The rearrangement uses TRBV25-1 and TRBJ1-2; no clear D gene. Germline lookup yields CDR1 MGHDK and CDR2 SYGVNS. V was cut by 3 bases and J by 5 bases, with 22 bases left in between. The CDR3 has 17 residues. The CDR3 DNA is TGTGCCAGCAGTGAGGCCGGGTCATCTCGGCTAACATATGGCTACACCTTC. It translates to CASSEAGSSRLTYGYTF.

This clone has just one count. V gene TRBV6-1 combines with J gene TRBJ1-2; 7 bases align to TRBD1. Germline V gene lookup returns CDR1 MNHNS and CDR2 SASEGT. The length of the CDR3 is 15 residues. V lost 6 bases, J lost 5 bases, and 12 bases stayed unmatched. Here the CDR3 reads CASRKGMGQLYGYTF. The CDR3 DNA is TGTGCCAGCAGGAAGGGTATGGGACAGTTATATGGCTACACCTTC.

The genes are TRBV29-1 and TRBJ2-5, with TRBD2 matching 11 bases. The germline V gene has CDR1 SQVTM and CDR2 ANQGSEA. V lost 5 bases and J lost 1; bases outside the gene matches: 6. CDR3 length: 15 amino acids. The CDR3 reads CSVPASGGSQETQYF. CDR3 in DNA: TGCAGCGTTCCGGCTAGCGGGGGGTCCCAAGAGACCCAGTACTTC.

V usage is TRBV5-1 and J usage is TRBJ2-5; 11 bases align to TRBD2. Losses at the gene ends were 4 bases for V and 5 bases for J; bases not matched to a gene: 7. CDR1 SGHRS and CDR2 YFSETQ come from the germline V gene. This CDR3 spans 15 amino acids. CDR3 sequence: CASSRGLAVAETQYF. The CDR3 nucleotides are TGCGCCAGCAGCAGGGGACTAGCGGTGGCCGAGACCCAGTACTTC. The full variable domain, its missing parts supplied by reference TRBV5-1 and TRBJ2-5, is KAGVTQTPRYLIKTRGQQVTLSCSPISGHRSVSWYQQTPGQGLQFLFEYFSETQRNKGNFPGRFSGRQFSNSRSEMNVSTLELGDSALYLCASSRGLAVAETQYFGPGTRLLVL.

The chain is built from TRBV6-5 and TRBJ2-3, with 13 positions matching TRBD2. V shed 4 bases, J shed 2 bases, and the junction held 3 bases outside the gene matches. This CDR3 has 16 amino acids. CDR1 and CDR2 from the germline V gene are MNHEY and SVGAGI. The CDR3 protein is CASSSGTSGNTDTQYF. CDR3 nucleotide sequence: TGTGCCAGCAGTTCGGGGACTAGCGGGAACACAGATACGCAGTATTTT.

V and J are TRBV7-9 and TRBJ2-5, with TRBD2 matching over 9 bases. Germline assignment: CDR1 SEHNR and CDR2 FQNEAQ (reference sequence). The junction had 6 bases not matched to a gene; V was cut back by 4 bases and J by 3 bases. This CDR3 is built from 15 residues. The CDR3, as DNA: TGTGCCAGCAGCTCGCCTAGACTAGCGGAAGAGACCCAGTACTTC. Translating it yields CASSSPRLAEETQYF.

This rearrangement joins TRBV7-8 to TRBJ2-1; unclear D gene. Trimming left V 1 base short and J 8 bases short, with 18 bases between. Germline V gene sequence: CDR1 SGHVS, CDR2 FQNEAQ. This CDR3 is 16 amino acids long. CDR3 protein: CASSLVSKSPRDEQFF. For the CDR3, the DNA is TGTGCCAGCAGCTTAGTCTCAAAGTCCCCCCGGGATGAGCAGTTCTTC.

This chain connects TRBV19 to TRBJ2-7; the match to TRBD1 covers 8 bases. The CDR3 totals 14 residues. V was clipped by 4 bases and J by 5 bases; unmatched bases: 7. CDR1 and CDR2 from the germline V gene are LNHDA and SQIVND (reference sequence). CDR3 region: CASSTRQGTHEQYF. DNA of the CDR3: TGTGCCAGTAGTACCCGACAGGGGACCCACGAGCAGTACTTC.

The chain recombines TRBV30 with TRBJ2-1, with D unresolved. The CDR3 consists of 14 residues. The V gene lost 5 bases and the J gene lost 0 bases, with 11 bases spanning the gap. Germline CDR1 reads GTSNPN; CDR2 reads SVGIG (reference sequence). In DNA, the CDR3 is TGTGCCTGGCGCTCAGGCGTCTCCTACAATGAGCAGTTCTTC. Translated, it gives CAWRSGVSYNEQFF. The full variable domain, rest sourced from reference TRBV30 and TRBJ2-1, is SQTIHQWPATLVQPVGSPLSLECTVEGTSNPNLYWYRQAAGRGLQLLFYSVGIGQISSEVPQNLSASRPQDRQFILSSKKLLLSDSGFYLCAWRSGVSYNEQFFGPGTRLTVL.

The chain carries TRBV7-8 and TRBJ1-2; D uncertain. CDR1 and CDR2 from the germline V gene are SGHVS and FQNEAQ. Trimming left V 3 bases short and J 0 bases short, with 8 bases between. The CDR3 sequence is 14 residues long. This CDR3 is CASSFIDTNYGYTF. The CDR3 DNA sequence: TGTGCCAGCAGCTTTATAGATACTAACTATGGCTACACCTTC.

The V and J genes are TRBV30 and TRBJ1-2; TRBD1 might be the D (6 bases). CDR1 GTSNPN and CDR2 SVGIG come from the germline V gene (reference sequence). V lost 3 bases, J lost 4 bases, and 12 bases lay in between. This CDR3 is built from 13 residues. The CDR3 sequence is CAWSLGGGYGYTF. The DNA of the CDR3 is TGTGCCTGGAGCCTAGGGGGGGGCTATGGCTACACCTTC.

V and J are TRBV7-6 and TRBJ2-1; 10 bases are shared with TRBD2. The germline gives CDR1 SGHVS, CDR2 FNYEAQ. The V gene end was trimmed by 7 bases and the J gene end by 8 bases; junction bases not matched to a gene: 11. The CDR3 contains 15 residues. For the CDR3, the DNA is TGTGCCAGCACCGGGAGAAGCGGGGGGGCAGATGAGCAGTTCTTC. It yields the protein CASTGRSGGADEQFF. The full variable domain, in which reference TRBV7-6 and TRBJ2-1 provide the parts outside the CDR3, is GAGVSQSPRYKVTKRGQDVALRCDPISGHVSLYWYRQALGQGPEFLTYFNYEAQQDKSGLPNDRFSAERPEGSISTLTIQRTEQRDSAMYRCASTGRSGGADEQFFGPGTRLTVL.

The CDR3, as DNA: TGCGCCAGCAGCCAAGGGGTAGCGGGAGTGTCCTACGAGCAGTACTTC. Translated, it gives CASSQGVAGVSYEQYF. This rearrangement joins TRBV4-1 to TRBJ2-7, with 9 nucleotides matching TRBD2. V was clipped by 1 base and J by 1 base; unmatched bases: 5. From germline, CDR1 is MGHRA and CDR2 YSYEKL. CDR3 length equals 16 residues.

This chain joins TRBV7-3 and TRBJ2-2; 11 nucleotides line up with TRBD2. The CDR3 extends over 15 amino acids. With 2 bases clipped from V and 7 bases from J, the junction kept 3 bases outside the gene matches. In germline, CDR1 is SGHTA, CDR2 FQGTGA. The CDR3 bases are TGTGCCAGCAGCTTATCAACTAGCGGGGGCGGGGAGCTGTTTTTT. Translating gives CASSLSTSGGGELFF. The full variable domain, its missing parts supplied by reference TRBV7-3 and TRBJ2-2, is GAGVSQTPSNKVTEKGKYVELRCDPISGHTALYWYRQSLGQGPEFLIYFQGTGAADDSGLPNDRFFAVRPEGSVSTLKIQRTERGDSAVYLCASSLSTSGGGELFFGEGSRLTVL.

A remark on this clone: The junction departs from the called germline gene at one end, perhaps through a read error. The V gene is TRBV7-7, the J gene TRBJ2-5, with TRBD1 as a possible D gene (6 bases). CDR3 size: 13 residues. Germline V gene sequence: CDR1 SSHAT, CDR2 FNYEAQ (reference sequence). The chain's CDR3 is CASSPQGQETQYF. In DNA form, the CDR3 reads TGTGCTAGCAGCCCACAGGGCCAAGAGACCCAGTACTTC.